The T cell receptor beta chain described here comes from a study of blood T cell repertoires in COVID-19. Profiling relied on immunoSEQ multiplex PCR, and the TCRdb table lists in-frame clones only, not all of them. Of some 150,000 clones in the sample, 65% to 90% were seen once. The sequence was collected from a man aged 50 or older with acute or convalescent COVID-19. Sequencing input: peripheral blood.

In DNA, the CDR3 is TGTGCCAGCAGTTTAGGGCACCCCGCCACTGAAGCTTTCTTT. This encodes CASSLGHPATEAFF. This chain connects TRBV28 to TRBJ1-1; D not resolved. Trimming removed 2 bases from V and 4 bases from J, with 11 bases in between. The germline gives CDR1 MDHEN, CDR2 SYDVKM. The CDR3 is 14 amino acids.